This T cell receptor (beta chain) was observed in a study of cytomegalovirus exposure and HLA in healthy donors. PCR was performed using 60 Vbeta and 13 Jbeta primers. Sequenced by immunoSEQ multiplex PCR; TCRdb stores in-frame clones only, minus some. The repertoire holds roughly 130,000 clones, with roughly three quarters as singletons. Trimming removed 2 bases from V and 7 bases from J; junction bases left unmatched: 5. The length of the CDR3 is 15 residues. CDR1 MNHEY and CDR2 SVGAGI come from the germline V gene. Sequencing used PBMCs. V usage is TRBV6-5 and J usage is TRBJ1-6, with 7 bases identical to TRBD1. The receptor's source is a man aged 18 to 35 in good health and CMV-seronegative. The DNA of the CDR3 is TGTGCCAGCAGTTACGTGACAGGGCCCAATTCACCCCTCCACTTT. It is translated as CASSYVTGPNSPLHF.